The 7 T cell receptor beta chains given below trace back to one sample, sequenced in a study of cytomegalovirus exposure and HLA in healthy donors. 60 Vbeta and 13 Jbeta primers were used in PCR. Sequenced by immunoSEQ multiplex PCR; TCRdb stores in-frame clones only, minus some. Of a few hundred thousand clones in the sample, around nine tenths were seen once. Specimen: PBMCs. The receptors were sampled from a girl aged 2 to 9 in good health and CMV-seronegative.

The chain carries TRBV6-6 and TRBJ1-3; D remains unclear. Germline-derived CDR1 and CDR2 are MNHNY and SVGAGI (reference sequence). V lost 2 bases and J lost 0, with 5 bases in between. CDR3 length: 14 residues. The CDR3: CASSYRSSGNTIYF. The CDR3 DNA sequence: TGTGCCAGCAGTTACAGGAGCTCTGGAAACACCATATATTTT.

The chain recombines TRBV5-4 with TRBJ2-7, with 8 positions matching TRBD1. V trimming: 6 bases; J trimming: 6 bases; junction bases outside the gene matches: 14. The CDR3 is 15 amino acids. From germline, CDR1 is SGHNT and CDR2 YYREEE (reference sequence). The CDR3 coding sequence is TGTGCCAGCAAACTTTTGACAGGGGCTTCTTCCGAGCAGTACTTC. It yields the protein CASKLLTGASSEQYF.

This chain connects TRBV10-3 to TRBJ2-3, with 14 bases aligning to TRBD2. Germline CDR1 ENHRY, CDR2 SYGVKD. The CDR3 consists of 18 residues. The V segment lost 6 bases and the J segment 4 bases; nucleotides outside the gene matches: 12. The CDR3 loop is CAIRNARLAGGPADTQYF. CDR3 sequence (DNA): TGTGCCATCAGGAACGCAAGACTAGCGGGAGGGCCGGCAGATACGCAGTATTTT.

This rearrangement joins TRBV11-2 to TRBJ2-1; the match to TRBD2 covers 10 bases. Germline V gives CDR1 SGHAT, CDR2 FQNNGV. This CDR3 has 19 residues. J lost 3 bases, V lost 5 bases, and 16 bases had no gene match. The CDR3 sequence is CASSGDRAIAGGLYNEQFF. Here the CDR3 DNA reads TGTGCCAGCAGCGGAGACAGGGCCATAGCGGGAGGTCTCTACAATGAGCAGTTCTTC.

The chain couples TRBV11-2 to TRBJ1-4, with D possibly matching TRBD1 (5 bases). The CDR3 has 14 amino acids. The germline V gene has CDR1 SGHAT and CDR2 FQNNGV. Trimming took 5 bases from V and 6 from J, leaving 13 bases between them. The DNA for the CDR3 is TGTGCCAGCAGCCGGGGGACGGAAGATGAAAAACTGTTTTTT. Protein sequence: CASSRGTEDEKLFF. Drawing the rest from reference TRBV11-2 and TRBJ1-4, the complete variable domain is EAGVAQSPRYKIIEKRQSVAFWCNPISGHATLYWYQQILGQGPKLLIQFQNNGVVDDSQLPKDRFSAERLKGVDSTLKIQPAKLEDSAVYLCASSRGTEDEKLFFGSGTQLSVL.

The chain has TRBV6-1 and TRBJ2-7; TRBD1 matches at 9 bases. Per germline, CDR1 MNHNS and CDR2 SASEGT. The V gene end was trimmed by 4 bases and the J gene end by 3 bases; junction bases not matched to a gene: 7. CDR3 length: 15 amino acids. CDR3 loop: CASSVAGDRVYEQYF. The CDR3, as DNA: TGTGCCAGCAGTGTCGCAGGGGACAGGGTCTACGAGCAGTACTTC.

This chain joins TRBV9 and TRBJ2-7; possibly TRBD1 for D (5 bases). This CDR3 comprises 13 residues. Germline assignment: CDR1 SGDLS and CDR2 YYNGEE. With 0 bases removed from V and 5 bases from J, the gap between germline ends came to 9 bases. CDR3 loop: CASSVGVGDEQYF. DNA of the CDR3: TGTGCCAGCAGCGTAGGGGTAGGGGACGAGCAGTACTTC.